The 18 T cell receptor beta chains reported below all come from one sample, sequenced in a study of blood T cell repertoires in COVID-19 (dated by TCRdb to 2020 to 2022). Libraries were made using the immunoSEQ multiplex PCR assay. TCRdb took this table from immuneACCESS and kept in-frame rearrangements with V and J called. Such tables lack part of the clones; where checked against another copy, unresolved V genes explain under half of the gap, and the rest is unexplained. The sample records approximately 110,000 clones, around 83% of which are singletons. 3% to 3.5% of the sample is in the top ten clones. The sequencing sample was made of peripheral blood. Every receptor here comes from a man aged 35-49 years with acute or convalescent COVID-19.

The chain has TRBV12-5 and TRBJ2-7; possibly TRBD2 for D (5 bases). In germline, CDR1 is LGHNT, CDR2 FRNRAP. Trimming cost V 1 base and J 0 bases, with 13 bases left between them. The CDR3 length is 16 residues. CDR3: CASGLGQGLYSYEQYF. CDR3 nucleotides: TGTGCTAGTGGTTTGGGGCAAGGACTGTACTCCTACGAGCAGTACTTC.

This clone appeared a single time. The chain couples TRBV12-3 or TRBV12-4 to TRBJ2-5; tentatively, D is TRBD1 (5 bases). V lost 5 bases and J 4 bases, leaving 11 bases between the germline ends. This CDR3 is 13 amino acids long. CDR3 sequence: CASSPTAPETQYF. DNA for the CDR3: TGTGCCAGCAGTCCGACAGCTCCAGAGACCCAGTACTTC.

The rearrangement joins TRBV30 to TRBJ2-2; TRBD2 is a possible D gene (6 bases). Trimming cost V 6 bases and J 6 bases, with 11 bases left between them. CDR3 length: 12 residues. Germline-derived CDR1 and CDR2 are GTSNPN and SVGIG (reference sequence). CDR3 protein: CACRGLAGELFF. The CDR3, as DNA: TGTGCCTGCCGGGGGTTGGCCGGGGAGCTGTTTTTT.

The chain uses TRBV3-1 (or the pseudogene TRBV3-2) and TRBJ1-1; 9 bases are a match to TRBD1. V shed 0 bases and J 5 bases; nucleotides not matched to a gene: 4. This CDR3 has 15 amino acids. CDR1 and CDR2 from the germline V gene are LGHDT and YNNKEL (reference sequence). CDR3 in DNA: TGTGCCAGCAGCCAAGATGACAGGGGGTGGACTGAAGCTTTCTTT. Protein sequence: CASSQDDRGWTEAFF.

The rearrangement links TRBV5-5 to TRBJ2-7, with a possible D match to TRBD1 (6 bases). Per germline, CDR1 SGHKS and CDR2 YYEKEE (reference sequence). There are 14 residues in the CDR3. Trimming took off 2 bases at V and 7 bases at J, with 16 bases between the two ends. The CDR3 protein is CASSFRQGPWEQYF. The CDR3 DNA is TGTGCCAGCAGCTTTAGGCAGGGGCCCTGGGAGCAGTACTTC.

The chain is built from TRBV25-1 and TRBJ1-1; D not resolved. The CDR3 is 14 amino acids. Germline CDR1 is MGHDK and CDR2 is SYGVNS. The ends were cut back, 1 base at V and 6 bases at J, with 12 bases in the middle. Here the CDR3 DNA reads TGTGCCAGCAGTGAATTCGGGGATGGAGCTGAAGCTTTCTTT. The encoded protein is CASSEFGDGAEAFF.

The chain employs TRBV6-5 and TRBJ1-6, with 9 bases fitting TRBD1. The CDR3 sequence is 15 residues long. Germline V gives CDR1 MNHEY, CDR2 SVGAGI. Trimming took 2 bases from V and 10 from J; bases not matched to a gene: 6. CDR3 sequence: CASSYRGQGGSPLHF. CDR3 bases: TGTGCCAGCAGTTACCGGGGACAGGGAGGGTCACCCCTCCACTTT.

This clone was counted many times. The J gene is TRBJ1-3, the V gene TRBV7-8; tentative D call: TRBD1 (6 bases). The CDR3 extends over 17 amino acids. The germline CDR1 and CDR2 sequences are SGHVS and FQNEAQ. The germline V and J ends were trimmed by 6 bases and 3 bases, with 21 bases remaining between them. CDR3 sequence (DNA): TGTGCCAGCAGTACAGGGCGTAGGGGGTTAGGTGGAAACACCATATATTTT. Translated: CASSTGRRGLGGNTIYF.

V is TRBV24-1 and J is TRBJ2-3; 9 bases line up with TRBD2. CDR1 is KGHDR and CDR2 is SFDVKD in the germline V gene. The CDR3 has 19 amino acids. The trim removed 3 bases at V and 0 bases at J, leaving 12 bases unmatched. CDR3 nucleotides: TGTGCCACCAGTGATCTCCTAGCGGGGTATACCCCTAGCACAGATACGCAGTATTTT. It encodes CATSDLLAGYTPSTDTQYF.

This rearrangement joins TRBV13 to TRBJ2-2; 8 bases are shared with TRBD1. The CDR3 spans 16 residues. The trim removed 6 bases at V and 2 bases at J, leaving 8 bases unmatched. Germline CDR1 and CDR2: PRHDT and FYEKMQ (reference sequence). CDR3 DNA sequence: TGTGCCAGCAGTATCAGGGGGCCCTATAACACCGGGGAGCTGTTTTTT. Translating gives CASSIRGPYNTGELFF.

Written as DNA, the CDR3 is TGTGCCAGCAGTTACACCTGGACTAGTACTACAGATACGCAGTATTTT. This translates into CASSYTWTSTTDTQYF. The gene calls are TRBV6-5 and TRBJ2-3; TRBD2 agrees at 7 bases. This CDR3 region has 16 residues. Per the germline V gene, CDR1 is MNHEY and CDR2 is SVGAGI. V was pared by 2 bases and J by 3 bases, with 8 bases of the junction left unmatched.

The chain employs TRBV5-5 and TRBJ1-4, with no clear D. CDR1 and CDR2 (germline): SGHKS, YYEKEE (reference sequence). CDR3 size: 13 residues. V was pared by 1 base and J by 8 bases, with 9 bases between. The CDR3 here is CASSLPGEEKLFF. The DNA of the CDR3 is TGTGCCAGCAGCTTGCCAGGTGAAGAAAAACTGTTTTTT.

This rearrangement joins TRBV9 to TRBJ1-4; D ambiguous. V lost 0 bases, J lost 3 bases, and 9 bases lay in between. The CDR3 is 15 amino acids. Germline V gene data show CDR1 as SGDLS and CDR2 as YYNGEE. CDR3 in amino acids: CASSVVGSPNEKLFF. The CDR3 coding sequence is TGTGCCAGCAGCGTAGTGGGCAGCCCTAATGAAAAACTGTTTTTT.

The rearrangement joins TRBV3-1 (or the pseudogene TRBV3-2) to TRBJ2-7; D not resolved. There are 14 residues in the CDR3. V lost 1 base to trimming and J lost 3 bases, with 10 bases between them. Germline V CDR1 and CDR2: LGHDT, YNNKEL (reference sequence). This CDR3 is CASSQAYRGYEQYF. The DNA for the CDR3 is TGTGCCAGCAGCCAAGCCTATAGAGGCTACGAGCAGTACTTC.

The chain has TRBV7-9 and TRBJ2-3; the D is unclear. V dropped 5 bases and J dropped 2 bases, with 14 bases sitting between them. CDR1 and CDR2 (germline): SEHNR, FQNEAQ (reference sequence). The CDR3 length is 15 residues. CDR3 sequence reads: CASSLLSKATDTQYF. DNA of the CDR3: TGTGCCAGCAGCCTCCTTTCCAAAGCCACAGATACGCAGTATTTT.

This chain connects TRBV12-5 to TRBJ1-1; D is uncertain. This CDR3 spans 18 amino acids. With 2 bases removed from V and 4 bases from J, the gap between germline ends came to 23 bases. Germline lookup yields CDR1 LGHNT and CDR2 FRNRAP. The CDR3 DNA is TGTGCTAGTGGTTTGACTAACCCACTGGCCGGGTTGAGCACTGAAGCTTTCTTT. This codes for CASGLTNPLAGLSTEAFF.

This CDR3 reads CAGGGTEAFF. Here the CDR3 DNA reads TGTGCCGGGGGGGGGACTGAAGCTTTCTTT. The V and J genes are TRBV30 and TRBJ1-1, with D tentatively TRBD1 (5 bases). The V gene lost 8 bases and the J gene lost 5 bases, with 9 bases spanning the gap. Germline V gene sequence: CDR1 GTSNPN, CDR2 SVGIG (reference sequence). The CDR3 consists of 10 residues.

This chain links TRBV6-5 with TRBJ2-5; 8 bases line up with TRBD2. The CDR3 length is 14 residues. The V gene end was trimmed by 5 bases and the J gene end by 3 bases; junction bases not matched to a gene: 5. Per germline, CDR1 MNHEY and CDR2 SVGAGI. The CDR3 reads CASSPRGVEETQYF. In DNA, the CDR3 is TGTGCCAGCAGTCCGCGGGGGGTCGAAGAGACCCAGTACTTC.